A single sample gave rise to the 23 T cell receptor beta chains below, sequenced in a study of post-analysis software for immune sequencing data. Study-wide findings and caveats: Roughly 5 TRBV segments were significantly more frequent in patients than in controls. TRBV5-6, TRBV5-1 and TRBV20-1 were among these segments.

These TCRs are of unknown antigen specificity. Prepared libraries of TCR beta cDNA carried unique molecular identifiers. TCRdb re-analysed the PCR reads in MiXCR, keeping a single row per CDR3 protein. The repertoire has hundreds of thousands of distinct CDR3 sequences, 44% of them found once; the top ten carry more than 1.5%. Sequencing was performed on blood. The receptors stem from a girl under 18 with multiple sclerosis.

This clonotype was seen just once. This sequence joins TRBV6-5 and TRBJ1-2; no definite D call. V lost 0 bases, J lost 8 bases, and 16 bases lay in between. The CDR3 consists of 15 residues. Germline values: CDR1 MNHEY, CDR2 SVGAGI. The CDR3 is CASSYSIAAPRGYTF. The DNA of the CDR3 is TGTGCCAGCAGTTACTCGATCGCCGCCCCGAGGGGCTACACCTTC.

The J gene is TRBJ2-4, the V gene TRBV5-1; 8 bases are a match to TRBD1. This CDR3 is built from 15 residues. J lost 4 bases, V lost 4 bases, and 7 bases had no gene match. Germline values: CDR1 SGHRS, CDR2 YFSETQ. For the CDR3, the DNA is TGCGCCAGCAGCGCGTCGACAGGGGTAAAAAACATTCAGTACTTC. It yields the protein CASSASTGVKNIQYF.

This clonotype was detected only a few times. The chain couples TRBV3-1 to TRBJ2-7, with no clear D. Between the trimmed V and J ends, which lost 2 bases and 5 bases, there was a span of 7 bases. CDR3 length: 12 amino acids. Germline V CDR1 and CDR2: LGHDT, YNNKEL (reference sequence). CDR3 region: CASSQSRNEQYF. The CDR3 nucleotides are TGTGCCAGCAGCCAATCAAGGAACGAGCAGTACTTC.

This clonotype was counted only a few times. The gene calls are TRBV15 and TRBJ2-1, with D perhaps TRBD2 (6 bases). This CDR3 has 14 amino acids. V was cut by 8 bases and J by 0 bases, with 11 bases left in between. Germline CDR1 is LNHNV and CDR2 is YYDKDF (reference sequence). The CDR3 DNA follows: TGTGCCACCTCGGGACTGGGCTCCTACAATGAGCAGTTCTTC. The encoded protein is CATSGLGSYNEQFF. Variable domain in full (rest from reference TRBV15 and TRBJ2-1): DAMVIQNPRYQVTQFGKPVTLSCSQTLNHNVMYWYQQKSSQAPKLLFHYYDKDFNNEADTPDNFQSRRPNTSFCFLDIRSPGLGDTAMYLCATSGLGSYNEQFFGPGTRLTVL.

The rearrangement joins TRBV11-1 to TRBJ1-6; possibly TRBD1 for D (6 bases). CDR1 is SGHAT and CDR2 is FQDESV in the germline V gene (reference sequence). Trimming took 5 bases from V and 10 from J, leaving 18 bases between them. The CDR3 covers 15 residues. CDR3 bases: TGTGCCAGCAGCGAGCCGGGACAAGGAGGCTCACCCCTCCACTTT. Protein product: CASSEPGQGGSPLHF. Based on the CDR3 plus reference TRBV11-1 and TRBJ1-6, the full variable domain is EAEVAQSPRYKITEKSQAVAFWCDPISGHATLYWYRQILGQGPELLVQFQDESVVDDSQLPKDRFSAERLKGVDSTLKIQPAELGDSAMYLCASSEPGQGGSPLHFGNGTRLTVT.

The rearrangement uses TRBV11-2 and TRBJ2-7, with D possibly TRBD2 on 5 matching bases. The length of the CDR3 is 15 residues. Germline lookup yields CDR1 SGHAT and CDR2 FQNNGV. Trimming took off 4 bases at V and 0 bases at J, with 13 bases between the two ends. The CDR3 here is CASSYRPGGSYEQYF. DNA of the CDR3: TGTGCCAGCAGCTATAGACCAGGAGGCTCCTACGAGCAGTACTTC.

The genes are TRBV7-8 and TRBJ2-7; no definite D call. The V gene's germline CDR1 is SGHVS and CDR2 FQNEAQ. V was pared by 2 bases and J by 0 bases, with 11 bases between. This CDR3 is built from 15 residues. The CDR3 reads CASSLKRTSSYEQYF. The CDR3 nucleotides are TGTGCCAGCAGCTTAAAACGGACGAGCTCCTACGAGCAGTACTTC. The whole variable domain, remainder taken from reference TRBV7-8 and TRBJ2-7, is GAGVSQSPRYKVAKRGQDVALRCDPISGHVSLFWYQQALGQGPEFLTYFQNEAQLDKSGLPSDRFFAERPEGSVSTLKIQRTQQEDSAVYLCASSLKRTSSYEQYFGPGTRLTVT.

This clonotype was seen only a few times. This chain links TRBV5-1 with TRBJ1-2; D is ambiguous. Germline V gene sequence: CDR1 SGHRS, CDR2 YFSETQ. Between the trimmed V and J ends, which lost 0 bases and 6 bases, there was a span of 18 bases. This CDR3 region has 16 residues. As DNA, the CDR3 is TGCGCCAGCAGCTTGGATGGGTGGGGAAACTACGATGGCTACACCTTC. It is translated as CASSLDGWGNYDGYTF.

This clonotype was detected a few times. The rearrangement joins TRBV20-1 to TRBJ2-7; TRBD2 might be the D (6 bases). Germline V gene sequence: CDR1 DFQATT, CDR2 SNEGSKA (reference sequence). The CDR3 covers 14 residues. V shed 3 bases and J shed 2 bases, with 14 bases lying between them. As DNA, the CDR3 is TGCAGTGCTAGCGGGACTTGGGGACCCTACGAGCAGTACTTC. This codes for CSASGTWGPYEQYF.

Only a few counts were recorded for this clonotype. The CDR3 region is CASSASGRAYNEQFF. The CDR3 DNA reads as TGTGCCAGCAGTGCTAGCGGGAGAGCCTACAATGAGCAGTTCTTC. This chain joins TRBV6-5 and TRBJ2-1; the match to TRBD2 covers 10 bases. There are 15 residues in the CDR3. The trim removed 5 bases at V and 2 bases at J, leaving 3 bases unmatched. The germline gives CDR1 MNHEY, CDR2 SVGAGI.

This clonotype was counted at least ten times. This rearrangement joins TRBV6-5 to TRBJ2-1, with 7 positions matching TRBD2. The CDR3 is 13 amino acids. Per the germline V gene, CDR1 is MNHEY and CDR2 is SVGAGI. V shed 4 bases and J 5 bases; nucleotides not matched to a gene: 2. CDR3 in DNA: TGTGCCAGCAGTTGGGGGGGGAACAATGAGCAGTTCTTC. This sequence encodes CASSWGGNNEQFF.

The V and J genes are TRBV7-2 and TRBJ1-2, with TRBD1 matching over 9 bases. The V and J ends lost 2 bases and 3 bases, in that order; junction bases with no gene match: 1. This CDR3 has 14 residues. Germline loops: CDR1 SGHTA, CDR2 FQGNSA. The CDR3 is CASSLWDRDYGYTF. The CDR3, as DNA: TGTGCCAGCAGCTTATGGGACAGGGACTATGGCTACACCTTC. The variable domain in full, with the rest retrieved from reference TRBV7-2 and TRBJ1-2, is GAGVSQSPSNKVTEKGKDVELRCDPISGHTALYWYRQSLGQGLEFLIYFQGNSAPDKSGLPSDRFSAERTGGSVSTLTIQRTQQEDSAVYLCASSLWDRDYGYTFGSGTRLTVV.

This clonotype was detected a few times. The chain joins TRBV24-1 to TRBJ1-5; no firm D call. V dropped 5 bases and J dropped 0 bases, with 1 base sitting between them. Germline V gives CDR1 KGHDR, CDR2 SFDVKD. The CDR3 covers 12 residues. CDR3 loop: CATSGSNQPQHF. As DNA, the CDR3 is TGTGCCACCAGTGGTAGCAATCAGCCCCAGCATTTT.

In its sample, this clonotype was seen a few times. The J gene is TRBJ1-2, the V gene TRBV5-5; 9 bases line up with TRBD1. The CDR3 runs to 14 residues. J gave up 3 bases and V 3 bases, and 3 bases lay outside the gene matches. Germline loops: CDR1 SGHKS, CDR2 YYEKEE (reference sequence). The CDR3 sequence: CASSSGQGDYGYTF. For the CDR3, the DNA is TGTGCCAGCAGCTCGGGACAGGGCGACTATGGCTACACCTTC. The full variable domain, in which reference TRBV5-5 and TRBJ1-2 provide the parts outside the CDR3, is DAGVTQSPTHLIKTRGQQVTLRCSPISGHKSVSWYQQVLGQGPQFIFQYYEKEERGRGNFPDRFSARQFPNYSSELNVNALLLGDSALYLCASSSGQGDYGYTFGSGTRLTVV.

The sample holds a few counts of this clonotype. The chain uses TRBV9 and TRBJ2-3, with a weak D call TRBD2 (6 bases). Trimming removed 0 bases at V and 4 bases at J, with 15 bases between. The CDR3 consists of 16 residues. Per germline, CDR1 SGDLS and CDR2 YYNGEE. As DNA, the CDR3 is TGTGCCAGCAGCGTAGCGGGTAGCGGAGCACCAGATACGCAGTATTTT. This codes for CASSVAGSGAPDTQYF. Full variable domain (remainder filled in from reference TRBV9 and TRBJ2-3): DSGVTQTPKHLITATGQRVTLRCSPRSGDLSVYWYQQSLDQGLQFLIQYYNGEERAKGNILERFSAQQFPDLHSELNLSSLELGDSALYFCASSVAGSGAPDTQYFGPGTRLTVL.

This clonotype was detected a few times. The V call is TRBV4-1, the J call TRBJ2-1, with a tentative D call TRBD1 (6 bases). CDR3 length: 16 residues. V was cut by 0 bases and J by 9 bases, with 18 bases left in between. From germline, CDR1 is MGHRA and CDR2 YSYEKL. CDR3 sequence: CASSQDSPGRGGEQFF. The CDR3 nucleotides read TGCGCCAGCAGCCAAGATTCCCCGGGACGAGGGGGTGAGCAGTTCTTC.

This clonotype was observed a single time. This rearrangement joins TRBV5-1 to TRBJ2-3; 12 bases are a match to TRBD2. The CDR3 runs 13 residues. The trim removed 5 bases at V and 6 bases at J, leaving 1 base unmatched. Germline V CDR1 and CDR2: SGHRS, YFSETQ. CDR3 region: CASRTSGSDTQYF. The CDR3 coding sequence is TGCGCCAGCAGGACTAGCGGGAGCGATACGCAGTATTTT.

The chain joins TRBV25-1 to TRBJ2-7, with 7 bases identical to TRBD1. TRBJ2-5 explains the end of the DNA better; the J call may be wrong. This CDR3 has 15 residues. CDR1 and CDR2 from the germline V gene are MGHDK and SYGVNS. The CDR3 DNA sequence: TGTGCCAGCAGTGGAGGGGGCAGCTGGGGAGAGACCCAGTACTTC. As protein: CASSGGGSWGETQYF.

This clonotype was recorded many times. The V gene is TRBV6-5, the J gene TRBJ2-5; D is unclear. V was clipped by 0 bases and J by 5 bases, with 7 bases between them. There are 13 residues in the CDR3. Germline V CDR1 and CDR2: MNHEY, SVGAGI. The CDR3 loop is CASSYSGRETQYF. Here the CDR3 DNA reads TGTGCCAGCAGTTACTCAGGACGGGAGACCCAGTACTTC.

This clonotype was seen a few times. The chain has TRBV12-3 or TRBV12-4 and TRBJ2-2, with TRBD1 identical over 10 bases. J was trimmed by 6 bases and V by 5 bases; bases with no gene match: 9. This CDR3 has 16 amino acids. The CDR3 bases are TGTGCCAGCAGTCCCTTAGGACAGGGGGTCGCCGGGGAGCTGTTTTTT. This sequence encodes CASSPLGQGVAGELFF.

This clonotype appeared once. J is TRBJ2-5 and V is TRBV5-1; D could derive from TRBD1 or TRBD2 (6 bases each). Trimming cost V 5 bases and J 1 base, with 18 bases left between them. The CDR3 contains 16 residues. The V gene's germline CDR1 is SGHRS and CDR2 YFSETQ. The CDR3, as DNA: TGCGCCAGCAGTTTTGCCCCGGGGGCGTTCCAAGAGACCCAGTACTTC. This sequence encodes CASSFAPGAFQETQYF. The variable domain in full, with the rest retrieved from reference TRBV5-1 and TRBJ2-5, is KAGVTQTPRYLIKTRGQQVTLSCSPISGHRSVSWYQQTPGQGLQFLFEYFSETQRNKGNFPGRFSGRQFSNSRSEMNVSTLELGDSALYLCASSFAPGAFQETQYFGPGTRLLVL.

This clonotype was recorded a few times. The chain has TRBV6-5 and TRBJ1-5; D remains unclear. There are 15 residues in the CDR3. CDR1 and CDR2 from the germline V gene are MNHEY and SVGAGI. Trimming took 0 bases from V and 5 from J, leaving 11 bases between them. DNA of the CDR3: TGTGCCAGCAGTTACTCGTTCAGAGGAGATCAGCCCCAGCATTTT. This sequence encodes CASSYSFRGDQPQHF.

The gene calls are TRBV7-6 and TRBJ2-1; 11 nucleotides agree with TRBD2. This CDR3 spans 15 amino acids. From germline, CDR1 is SGHVS and CDR2 FNYEAQ. V trimming: 6 bases; J trimming: 2 bases; junction bases outside the gene matches: 3. The CDR3 protein is CASRPTSGTYNEQFF. CDR3 coding DNA: TGTGCCAGCAGGCCGACTAGCGGGACCTACAATGAGCAGTTCTTC.